What follows are 14 T cell receptor beta chains derived from one specimen sequenced in a study of T cell responses to AZD1222 COVID-19 vaccine. Repertoires were generated with immunoSEQ multiplex PCR, while TCRdb's copy carries only in-frame clones and drops some. The sample includes about 130,000 clones, 70% to 90% of them seen just once. The sequences come from peripheral blood, collected 28 days after the second AZD1222 dose. These TCRs come from an adult who received the AZD1222 COVID-19 vaccine.

The V gene is TRBV7-9, the J gene TRBJ1-1; tentative D call: TRBD1 (6 bases). The CDR3 totals 16 residues. V lost 1 base and J 0 bases, leaving 12 bases between the germline ends. The germline CDR1 and CDR2 sequences are SEHNR and FQNEAQ (reference sequence). The DNA for the CDR3 is TGTGCCAGCAGCTTAGTGGGCAGGGGCATGAACACTGAAGCTTTCTTT. Its protein is CASSLVGRGMNTEAFF.

J is TRBJ2-7 and V is TRBV2; D may be TRBD1 or TRBD2 (6 bases each). Germline-derived CDR1 and CDR2 are SNHLY and FYNNEI. This CDR3 spans 14 amino acids. V was clipped by 0 bases and J by 3 bases, with 9 bases between them. CDR3 loop: CASSEAGGIYEQYF. The CDR3 nucleotides read TGTGCCAGCAGTGAAGCAGGGGGGATCTACGAGCAGTACTTC.

The CDR3 spells CASSPAGRGQETQYF. The CDR3 DNA sequence: TGCGCCAGCAGCCCGGCTGGCAGGGGACAAGAGACCCAGTACTTC. The chain joins TRBV5-1 to TRBJ2-5; tentative D call: TRBD1 (6 bases). The CDR3 contains 15 residues. Germline lookup yields CDR1 SGHRS and CDR2 YFSETQ. With 4 bases removed from V and 2 bases from J, the gap between germline ends came to 15 bases.

This rearrangement joins TRBV11-2 to TRBJ1-1; a weak D match, TRBD1 (5 bases). Between the trimmed V and J ends, which lost 1 base and 5 bases, there was a span of 17 bases. Germline CDR1 is SGHAT and CDR2 is FQNNGV. This CDR3 contains 16 residues. CDR3 DNA: TGTGCCAGCAGCTTAGGGGGTGTTGGGGGGAGGACTGAAGCTTTCTTT. As protein: CASSLGGVGGRTEAFF.

This chain joins TRBV7-2 and TRBJ2-7; D perhaps matches TRBD1 (5 bases). The CDR3 has 13 amino acids. CDR1 is SGHTA and CDR2 is FQGNSA in the germline V gene. V lost 8 bases and J 4 bases, leaving 15 bases between the germline ends. CDR3 DNA: TGTGCCAGCGGCCCTCCAGGGTTATACGAGCAGTACTTC. Amino acids: CASGPPGLYEQYF.

In the case of this clone: This same CDR3 is encoded by further DNA sequences in the sample. The chain carries TRBV18 and TRBJ1-1; D is perhaps TRBD1 (5 bases). Per the germline V gene, CDR1 is KGHSH and CDR2 is LQKENI. Trimming pared 2 bases from V and 1 base from J, leaving 5 bases between. This CDR3 is built from 13 residues. CDR3 nucleotides: TGTGCCAGCTCACCAGGGACGAACACTGAAGCTTTCTTT. Protein product: CASSPGTNTEAFF.

This clone appeared a single time. The CDR3 DNA reads TGCAGCGTTGAAGGAGGCCTGAACACAGATACGCAGTATTTT. Translating gives CSVEGGLNTDTQYF. The rearrangement links TRBV29-1 to TRBJ2-3; D unresolved. Germline V gene lookup returns CDR1 SQVTM and CDR2 ANQGSEA. The V end was cut by 1 base, the J end by 2 bases, with 10 bases between. CDR3 size: 14 residues.

This clone was seen once. The CDR3 reads CASSLTYAGTEAFF. DNA for the CDR3: TGTGCCAGCAGCTTGACTTATGCGGGGACTGAAGCTTTCTTT. The chain uses TRBV5-5 and TRBJ1-1; no reliable D call. The V end was cut by 1 base, the J end by 5 bases, with 12 bases between. Germline V gene data show CDR1 as SGHKS and CDR2 as YYEKEE (reference sequence). The CDR3 is 14 residues long.

This chain joins TRBV30 and TRBJ2-2, with a possible D match to TRBD1 (6 bases). The CDR3 runs 13 residues. V shed 5 bases and J shed 6 bases, with 13 bases lying between them. CDR1 and CDR2 from the germline V gene are GTSNPN and SVGIG (reference sequence). CDR3 nucleotides: TGTGCCTGGGTACAGGGCCTGTCCGGGGAGCTGTTTTTT. Its protein product is CAWVQGLSGELFF.

This clone appeared a single time. The genes are TRBV15 and TRBJ2-4; TRBD1 is a possible D gene (6 bases). Germline V gives CDR1 LNHNV, CDR2 YYDKDF (reference sequence). V was trimmed by 1 base and J by 9 bases, leaving 16 bases between them. This CDR3 is built from 15 residues. DNA for the CDR3: TGTGCCACCAGCAGAGCGGGGACATCGTTAGGCATTCAGTACTTC. Protein sequence: CATSRAGTSLGIQYF.

A word on this clone: Distinct nucleotide sequences in the sample also encode this CDR3. CDR3 residues: CASSPPAGNGYTF. The CDR3 DNA sequence: TGTGCCAGCTCACCACCGGCGGGAAATGGCTACACCTTC. The rearrangement links TRBV18 to TRBJ1-2, with unresolved D. The CDR3 covers 13 residues. The germline gives CDR1 KGHSH, CDR2 LQKENI. V shed 0 bases and J shed 6 bases, with 8 bases lying between them.

To note about this clone: This CDR3 is also generated by other DNA sequences in the sample. The chain has TRBV12-3 or TRBV12-4 and TRBJ1-1; D might be TRBD1 (6 bases). This CDR3 comprises 13 residues. The V and J ends lost 2 bases and 5 bases respectively, with 9 bases between them. The CDR3 sequence is CASSLRGATEAFF. The CDR3 DNA reads TGTGCCAGCAGTTTACGGGGGGCAACTGAAGCTTTCTTT.

The chain couples TRBV5-1 to TRBJ2-5; D perhaps matches TRBD2 (5 bases). The CDR3 sequence is 15 residues long. Germline V lookup: CDR1 SGHRS, CDR2 YFSETQ. The ends were cut back, 0 bases at V and 2 bases at J, with 11 bases in the middle. The CDR3 sequence: CASSLAWLAQETQYF. Written as DNA, the CDR3 is TGCGCCAGCAGCTTGGCGTGGCTAGCTCAAGAGACCCAGTACTTC.

This chain joins TRBV6-2 or TRBV6-3 and TRBJ2-6; the D is unclear. Trimming removed 2 bases at V and 2 bases at J, with 19 bases between. The CDR3 extends over 19 amino acids. The germline gives CDR1 MNHEY, CDR2 SVGEGT. The CDR3 nucleotides read TGTGCCAGCAGTTACCCGGCATTCTTTGGATCTACTGGGGCCAACGTCCTGACTTTC. Translation gives CASSYPAFFGSTGANVLTF.